One sample yielded the 23 T cell receptor beta chains listed below, sequenced in a study of blood T cell repertoires in COVID-19. TCRdb keeps only in-frame clones here, not all; method: immunoSEQ multiplex PCR. There are 35,000 to 50,000 clones in the sample; roughly 84% occur only once, and approximately 4.4% lies in the top ten. Sequenced: peripheral blood. The receptors originated from a woman in her sixties or seventies with acute or convalescent COVID-19.

The rearrangement links TRBV7-2 to TRBJ1-2; TRBD1 aligns across 9 bases. The ends lost 3 bases at V and 3 bases at J; junction bases unmatched: 11. This CDR3 region has 17 residues. Germline lookup yields CDR1 SGHTA and CDR2 FQGNSA. The CDR3 DNA reads as TGTGCCAGCAGCTTTACCCTATCTCGGACAGGGGACTATGGCTACACCTTC. As protein: CASSFTLSRTGDYGYTF.

The rearrangement links TRBV27 to TRBJ1-6; the match to TRBD1 covers 10 bases. The CDR3 runs to 15 residues. The V segment lost 2 bases and the J segment 10 bases; nucleotides outside the gene matches: 5. The germline V gene has CDR1 MNHEY and CDR2 SMNVEV (reference sequence). The CDR3 loop reads CASSLGTGVWSPLHF. The CDR3 DNA follows: TGTGCCAGCAGTTTAGGGACAGGGGTTTGGTCACCCCTCCACTTT.

The chain uses TRBV5-1 and TRBJ2-1; 7 bases agree with TRBD2. The CDR3 is made up of 13 amino acids. The J segment lost 6 bases and the V segment lost 2 bases, leaving 2 bases of the junction unmatched. The V gene's germline CDR1 is SGHRS and CDR2 YFSETQ. The CDR3 coding sequence is TGCGCCAGCAGCTTCGGGGGGAGCAATGAGCAGTTCTTC. Its translation is CASSFGGSNEQFF. Combining the CDR3 with reference TRBV5-1 and TRBJ2-1 gives the whole variable domain KAGVTQTPRYLIKTRGQQVTLSCSPISGHRSVSWYQQTPGQGLQFLFEYFSETQRNKGNFPGRFSGRQFSNSRSEMNVSTLELGDSALYLCASSFGGSNEQFFGPGTRLTVL.

The CDR3 region is CATSERTGDYGYTF. Written as DNA, the CDR3 is TGTGCCACCAGTGAAAGGACAGGGGACTATGGCTACACCTTC. V is TRBV24-1 and J is TRBJ1-2, with TRBD1 matching 9 bases. The CDR3 loop spans 14 amino acids. From germline, CDR1 is KGHDR and CDR2 SFDVKD. V was pared by 4 bases and J by 3 bases, with 2 bases of the junction left unmatched.

The chain is built from TRBV5-1 and TRBJ2-5; 9 nucleotides align to TRBD1. Per germline, CDR1 SGHRS and CDR2 YFSETQ. J gave up 4 bases and V 1 base, and 2 bases lay outside the gene matches. The CDR3 covers 14 residues. The CDR3 DNA reads TGCGCCAGCAGCTTGACAGGGGGCGGAGAGACCCAGTACTTC. Amino acid sequence: CASSLTGGGETQYF.

The table lists this clone with a count of one. The chain combines TRBV11-3 with TRBJ1-1, with TRBD1 identical over 7 bases. CDR1 is SGHNT, CDR2 YENEEA, per germline. Losses at the gene ends were 3 bases for V and 4 bases for J; bases not matched to a gene: 5. This CDR3 region has 14 residues. The CDR3 bases are TGTGCCAGCAGCTTCCAGGGGGGTGCCACTGAAGCTTTCTTT. Protein: CASSFQGGATEAFF.

V is TRBV6-1 and J is TRBJ2-7; D is possibly TRBD1 (6 bases). Germline CDR1 and CDR2: MNHNS and SASEGT. V lost 3 bases and J 3 bases, leaving 12 bases between the germline ends. The CDR3 spans 14 residues. CDR3 bases: TGTGCCAGCAGTGAGCCGGGACATGACTACGAGCAGTACTTC. Its translation: CASSEPGHDYEQYF.

The rearrangement uses TRBV6-6 and TRBJ2-6, with D uncertain. V lost 7 bases and J 0 bases, leaving 10 bases between the germline ends. The CDR3 has 15 residues. Germline V lookup: CDR1 MNHNY, CDR2 SVGAGI (reference sequence). CDR3 region: CASTNQFSGANVLTF. CDR3 nucleotides: TGTGCCAGCACAAACCAGTTCTCTGGGGCCAACGTCCTGACTTTC.

The genes are TRBV18 and TRBJ1-1, with 9 bases lining up with TRBD1. V was clipped by 3 bases and J by 4 bases; unmatched bases: 6. This CDR3 region has 15 residues. Per germline, CDR1 KGHSH and CDR2 LQKENI. CDR3 in DNA: TGTGCCAGCTCACCCGGGACAGGGATGGGCACTGAAGCTTTCTTT. Its protein product is CASSPGTGMGTEAFF.

The chain couples TRBV5-4 to TRBJ1-1, with 8 bases matching TRBD1. The CDR3 sequence is 14 residues long. J gave up 4 bases and V 4 bases, and 6 bases lay outside the gene matches. CDR1 is SGHNT and CDR2 is YYREEE in the germline V gene (reference sequence). The CDR3 region has the DNA TGTGCCAGCAGCGGACAGGGCGTGGGCACTGAAGCTTTCTTT. Its translation: CASSGQGVGTEAFF. Complete variable domain (other parts from reference TRBV5-4 and TRBJ1-1): ETGVTQSPTHLIKTRGQQVTLRCSSQSGHNTVSWYQQALGQGPQFIFQYYREEENGRGNFPPRFSGLQFPNYSSELNVNALELDDSALYLCASSGQGVGTEAFFGQGTRLTVV.

V is TRBV19 and J is TRBJ2-3; D uncertain. Germline V gives CDR1 LNHDA, CDR2 SQIVND (reference sequence). This CDR3 contains 15 residues. V gave up 2 bases and J gave up 0 bases, with 9 bases separating them. CDR3 bases: TGTGCCAGTAGTATAAGCAGGCAGAGCACAGATACGCAGTATTTT. It translates to CASSISRQSTDTQYF.

The rearrangement joins TRBV5-6 to TRBJ1-4; 8 bases are shared with TRBD1. With 2 bases clipped from V and 8 bases from J, the junction kept 8 bases outside the gene matches. The CDR3 has 15 amino acids. Germline V gives CDR1 SGHDT, CDR2 YYEEEE. CDR3 DNA sequence: TGTGCCAGCAGCTTTGAGGACAGGGATGGGGAAAAACTGTTTTTT. Amino acid sequence: CASSFEDRDGEKLFF.

This clone was seen once. The chain has TRBV9 and TRBJ2-5; 7 bases align to TRBD1. The CDR3 runs to 16 residues. CDR1 and CDR2 from the germline V gene are SGDLS and YYNGEE. The V gene end was trimmed by 1 base and the J gene end by 9 bases; junction bases not matched to a gene: 15. This chain's CDR3 is CASSVSSTGSYAAQYF. CDR3 bases: TGTGCCAGCAGCGTAAGTTCGACAGGGAGCTATGCGGCCCAGTACTTC.

V gene TRBV19 combines with J gene TRBJ1-4; D is perhaps TRBD1 (5 bases). The CDR3 is 16 amino acids. CDR1 LNHDA and CDR2 SQIVND come from the germline V gene (reference sequence). The germline V and J ends were trimmed by 8 bases and 3 bases, with 19 bases remaining between them. Here the CDR3 reads CASAGRSLGSNEKLFF. CDR3 bases: TGTGCCAGTGCAGGGCGCTCTCTGGGGTCTAATGAAAAACTGTTTTTT.

This clone was seen a single time. V and J are TRBV27 and TRBJ2-1; 11 bases match TRBD2. There are 17 residues in the CDR3. Germline values: CDR1 MNHEY, CDR2 SMNVEV (reference sequence). J gave up 7 bases and V 4 bases, and 12 bases lay outside the gene matches. Written as DNA, the CDR3 is TGTGCCAGCAGTTCAAGACTAGCGGGATCAGTGGGGAATGAGCAGTTCTTC. Residues: CASSSRLAGSVGNEQFF.

The V call is TRBV6-5, the J call TRBJ2-7, with 8 bases aligning to TRBD1. This CDR3 is 14 amino acids long. The germline CDR1 and CDR2 sequences are MNHEY and SVGAGI. V shed 6 bases and J 4 bases; nucleotides not matched to a gene: 8. As DNA, the CDR3 is TGTGCCAGCAGCTCCCGGGACAGGTTGTACGAGCAGTACTTC. Translating gives CASSSRDRLYEQYF.

This clone was counted a few times. V is TRBV30 and J is TRBJ2-6; 7 bases match TRBD1. V shed 4 bases, J shed 5 bases, and the junction held 8 bases outside the gene matches. Germline assignment: CDR1 GTSNPN and CDR2 SVGIG (reference sequence). This CDR3 comprises 15 residues. CDR3 nucleotide sequence: TGTGCCTGGAAACGAGGGGGCGCCTGGGCCAACGTCCTGACTTTC. Translation gives CAWKRGGAWANVLTF.

The gene calls are TRBV5-1 and TRBJ1-6, with 8 bases identical to TRBD1. Germline V gene lookup returns CDR1 SGHRS and CDR2 YFSETQ. The CDR3 runs 16 residues. V lost 1 base and J lost 7; bases outside the gene matches: 7. The CDR3 protein is CASSLRWTGMNSPLHF. Here the CDR3 DNA reads TGCGCCAGCAGCTTGAGATGGACAGGGATGAATTCACCCCTCCACTTT.

The chain couples TRBV28 to TRBJ2-7; 8 nucleotides agree with TRBD1. Per germline, CDR1 MDHEN and CDR2 SYDVKM. This CDR3 has 14 amino acids. Trimming took 3 bases from V and 3 from J; bases not matched to a gene: 4. This chain's CDR3 is CASSFRGRLYEQYF. CDR3 nucleotide sequence: TGTGCCAGCAGTTTCAGGGGGCGACTCTACGAGCAGTACTTC.

In nucleotides, the CDR3 is TGTGCCAGCAGTGCCCTCGTGACTAGCGGTTCCTACGAGCAGTACTTC. As protein: CASSALVTSGSYEQYF. The rearrangement joins TRBV6-2 or TRBV6-3 to TRBJ2-7; 9 nucleotides line up with TRBD2. This CDR3 is built from 16 residues. Germline CDR1 and CDR2: MNHEY and SVGEGT. Trimming took 5 bases from V and 1 from J; bases not matched to a gene: 9.

The chain is built from TRBV6-5 and TRBJ1-6, with 7 positions matching TRBD1. V lost 7 bases to trimming and J lost 5 bases; unmatched junction nucleotides: 8. The CDR3 covers 15 residues. Per germline, CDR1 MNHEY and CDR2 SVGAGI. CDR3 bases: TGTGCCAGCAAAAGACAGGGTTTGGATAATTCACCCCTCCACTTT. Its translation: CASKRQGLDNSPLHF.

This chain links TRBV19 with TRBJ2-2; D not resolved. Looked up from germline, CDR1 is LNHDA and CDR2 is SQIVND (reference sequence). Deletions cut 7 bases from V and 4 bases from J, with 19 bases between. This CDR3 has 16 residues. In nucleotides, the CDR3 is TGTGCCAGTACCCTTAAAGACAACTCTCCCACCGGGGAGCTGTTTTTT. This codes for CASTLKDNSPTGELFF. The variable domain in full, completed from reference TRBV19 and TRBJ2-2, reads DGGITQSPKYLFRKEGQNVTLSCEQNLNHDAMYWYRQDPGQGLRLIYYSQIVNDFQKGDIAEGYSVSREKKESFPLTVTSAQKNPTAFYLCASTLKDNSPTGELFFGEGSRLTVL.

CDR3 sequence reads: CASSLEGSSRTGELFF. The DNA of the CDR3 is TGTGCCAGCAGCTTAGAGGGATCCTCCCGCACCGGGGAGCTGTTTTTT. The V gene is TRBV7-3, the J gene TRBJ2-2; maybe TRBD2 (5 bases). The CDR3 runs 16 residues. Germline V gene sequence: CDR1 SGHTA, CDR2 FQGTGA. V was cut by 2 bases and J by 4 bases, with 14 bases left in between.